Presented here are 2 T cell receptor beta chains from one specimen sequenced in a study of blood T cell repertoires in COVID-19 (dated by TCRdb to between 2020 and 2021). Libraries came from the immunoSEQ multiplex PCR assay. Not all clones reach the TCRdb copy of this immuneACCESS table, which keeps in-frame sequences only. Checked studies attribute under half of the gap to unresolved V genes and leave the rest unexplained. This sample lists some 88,000 clones; 70% to 90% were detected once. The biggest ten clones account for about 7.7% of the sample. Sequencing used peripheral blood. Receptors originate from a man in his 60s with acute or convalescent COVID-19.

This sequence joins TRBV29-1 and TRBJ1-1; a possible D gene is TRBD1 (5 bases). This CDR3 is built from 14 residues. The V gene lost 3 bases and the J gene lost 5 bases, with 16 bases spanning the gap. The V gene's germline CDR1 is SQVTM and CDR2 ANQGSEA. Written as DNA, the CDR3 is TGCAGCGTTGACCCCCATGCAGGGAGGACTGAAGCTTTCTTT. Translating it yields CSVDPHAGRTEAFF.

This rearrangement joins TRBV12-3 or TRBV12-4 to TRBJ2-5, with TRBD1 identical over 7 bases. J lost 1 base, V lost 5 bases, and 1 base had no gene match. This CDR3 has 13 amino acids. CDR3 amino acids: CASSTGAQETQYF. The DNA of the CDR3 is TGTGCCAGCAGTACAGGGGCCCAAGAGACCCAGTACTTC.